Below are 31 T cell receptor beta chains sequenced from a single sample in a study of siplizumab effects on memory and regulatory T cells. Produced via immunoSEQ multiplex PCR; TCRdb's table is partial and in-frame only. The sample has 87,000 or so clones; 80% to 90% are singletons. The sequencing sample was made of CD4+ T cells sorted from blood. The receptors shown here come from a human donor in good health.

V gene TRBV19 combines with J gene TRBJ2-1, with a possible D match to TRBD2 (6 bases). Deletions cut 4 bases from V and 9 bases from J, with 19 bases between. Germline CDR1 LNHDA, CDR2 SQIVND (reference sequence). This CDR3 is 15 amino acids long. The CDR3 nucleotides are TGTGCCAGTAGTACCGGAATCCAGCGGGCAGTTGAGCAGTTCTTC. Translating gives CASSTGIQRAVEQFF.

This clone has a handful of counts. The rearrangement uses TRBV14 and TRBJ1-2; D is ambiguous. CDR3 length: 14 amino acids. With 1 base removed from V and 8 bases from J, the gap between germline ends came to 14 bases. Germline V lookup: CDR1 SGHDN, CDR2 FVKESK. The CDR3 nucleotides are TGTGCCAGCAGCCAAGGTTCGGAACGAGCGGGCTACACCTTC. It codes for CASSQGSERAGYTF.

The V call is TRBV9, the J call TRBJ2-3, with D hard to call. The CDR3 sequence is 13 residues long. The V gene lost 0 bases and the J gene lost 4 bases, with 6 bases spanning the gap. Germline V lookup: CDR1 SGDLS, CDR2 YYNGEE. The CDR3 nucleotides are TGTGCCAGCAGCGTAGATAACCCAGATACGCAGTATTTT. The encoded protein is CASSVDNPDTQYF.

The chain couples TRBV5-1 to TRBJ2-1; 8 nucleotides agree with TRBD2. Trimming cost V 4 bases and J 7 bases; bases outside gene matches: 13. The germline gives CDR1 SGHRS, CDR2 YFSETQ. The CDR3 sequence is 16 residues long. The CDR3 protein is CASSPLGAGVRNEQFF. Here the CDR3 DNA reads TGCGCCAGCAGCCCCTTGGGAGCGGGAGTTAGGAATGAGCAGTTCTTC.

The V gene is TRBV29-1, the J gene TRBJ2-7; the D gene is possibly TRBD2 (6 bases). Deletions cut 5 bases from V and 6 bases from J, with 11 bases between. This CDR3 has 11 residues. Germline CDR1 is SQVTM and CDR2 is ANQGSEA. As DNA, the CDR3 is TGCAGCGTTTGGTCCGGGGGCGAGCAGTACTTC. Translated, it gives CSVWSGGEQYF.

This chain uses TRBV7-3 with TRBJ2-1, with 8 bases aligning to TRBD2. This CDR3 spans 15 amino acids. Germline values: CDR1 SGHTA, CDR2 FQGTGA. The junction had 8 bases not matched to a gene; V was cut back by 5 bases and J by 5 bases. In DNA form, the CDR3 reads TGTGCCAGCAGCCTCGTCGGGGGGGAAAACAATGAGCAGTTCTTC. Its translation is CASSLVGGENNEQFF.

CDR3 nucleotides: TGTGCCAGCAGCTCCTCGGGACAGGGGGAAGATACGCAGTATTTT. Its translation: CASSSSGQGEDTQYF. The genes are TRBV7-9 and TRBJ2-3; 11 nucleotides align to TRBD1. In germline, CDR1 is SEHNR, CDR2 FQNEAQ (reference sequence). V trimming: 4 bases; J trimming: 5 bases; junction bases outside the gene matches: 5. The CDR3 extends over 15 amino acids. Full variable domain (outside the CDR3, taken from reference TRBV7-9 and TRBJ2-3): DTGVSQNPRHKITKRGQNVTFRCDPISEHNRLYWYRQTLGQGPEFLTYFQNEAQLEKSRLLSDRFSAERPKGSFSTLEIQRTEQGDSAMYLCASSSSGQGEDTQYFGPGTRLTVL.

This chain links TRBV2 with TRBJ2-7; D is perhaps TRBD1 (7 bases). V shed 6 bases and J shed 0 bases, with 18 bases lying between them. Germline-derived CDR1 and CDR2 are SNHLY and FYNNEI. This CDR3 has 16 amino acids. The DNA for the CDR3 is TGTGCCAGCAGACAGGGGATCGGGAGCGCCTCCTACGAGCAGTACTTC. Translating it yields CASRQGIGSASYEQYF.

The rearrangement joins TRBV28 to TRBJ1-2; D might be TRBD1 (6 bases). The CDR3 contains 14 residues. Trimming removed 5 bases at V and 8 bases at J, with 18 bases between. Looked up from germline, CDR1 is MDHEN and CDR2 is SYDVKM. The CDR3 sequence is CASSPPGHNSGYTF. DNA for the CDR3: TGTGCCAGCAGTCCTCCGGGACATAACAGCGGCTACACCTTC.

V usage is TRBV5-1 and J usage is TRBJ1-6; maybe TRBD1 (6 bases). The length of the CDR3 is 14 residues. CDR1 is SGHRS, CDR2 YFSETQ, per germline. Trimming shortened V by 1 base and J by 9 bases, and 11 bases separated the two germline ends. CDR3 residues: CASSLIQGPSPLHF. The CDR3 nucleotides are TGCGCCAGCAGCTTGATCCAGGGGCCTTCACCCCTCCACTTT.

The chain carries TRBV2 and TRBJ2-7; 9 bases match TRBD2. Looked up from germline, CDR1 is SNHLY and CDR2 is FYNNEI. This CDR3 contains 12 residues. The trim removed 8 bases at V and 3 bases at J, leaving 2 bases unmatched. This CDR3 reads CASALAGYEQYF. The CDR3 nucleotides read TGTGCCAGCGCACTAGCGGGCTACGAGCAGTACTTC.

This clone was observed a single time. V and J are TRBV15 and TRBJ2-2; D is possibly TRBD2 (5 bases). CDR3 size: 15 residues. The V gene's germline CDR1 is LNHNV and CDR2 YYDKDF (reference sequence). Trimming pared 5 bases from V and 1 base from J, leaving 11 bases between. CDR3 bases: TGTGCCACCAGCTTGAGAAGCGGGAACACCGGGGAGCTGTTTTTT. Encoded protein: CATSLRSGNTGELFF.

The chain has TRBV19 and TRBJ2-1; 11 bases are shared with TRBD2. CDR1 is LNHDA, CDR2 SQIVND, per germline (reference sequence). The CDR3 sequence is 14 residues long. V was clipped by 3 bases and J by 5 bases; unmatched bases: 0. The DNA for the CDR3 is TGTGCCAGTAGTATGGGACTAGCGGACAATGAGCAGTTCTTC. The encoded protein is CASSMGLADNEQFF.

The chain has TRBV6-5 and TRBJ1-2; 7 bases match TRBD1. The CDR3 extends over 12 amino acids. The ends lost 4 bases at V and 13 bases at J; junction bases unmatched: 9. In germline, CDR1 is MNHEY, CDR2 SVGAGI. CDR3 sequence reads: CASSSPGQHVTF. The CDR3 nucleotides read TGTGCCAGCAGTTCTCCGGGACAGCACGTCACCTTC.

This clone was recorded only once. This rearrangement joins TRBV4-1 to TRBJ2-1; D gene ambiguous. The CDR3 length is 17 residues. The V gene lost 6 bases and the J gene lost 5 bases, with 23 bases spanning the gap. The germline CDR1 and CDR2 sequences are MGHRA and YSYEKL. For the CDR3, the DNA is TGCGCCAGCAGGCCGCTTTTCGGATCAAAAAAAAACAATGAGCAGTTCTTC. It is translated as CASRPLFGSKKNNEQFF.

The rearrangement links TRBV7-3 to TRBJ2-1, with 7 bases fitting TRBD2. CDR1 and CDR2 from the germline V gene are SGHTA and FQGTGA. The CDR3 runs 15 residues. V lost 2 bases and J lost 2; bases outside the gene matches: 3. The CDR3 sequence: CASSLAGVAYNEQFF. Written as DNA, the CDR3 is TGTGCCAGCAGCTTAGCGGGAGTTGCCTACAATGAGCAGTTCTTC.

The CDR3 bases are TGTGCCAGCAGCTCGGGGAGAGGGGAGACCCAGTACTTC. This sequence encodes CASSSGRGETQYF. The J gene is TRBJ2-5, the V gene TRBV7-3; the D gene is possibly TRBD2 (5 bases). The V end lost 4 bases, the J end lost 5 bases, and 11 bases lay between the germline ends. CDR1 and CDR2 (germline): SGHTA, FQGTGA. The CDR3 length is 13 residues.

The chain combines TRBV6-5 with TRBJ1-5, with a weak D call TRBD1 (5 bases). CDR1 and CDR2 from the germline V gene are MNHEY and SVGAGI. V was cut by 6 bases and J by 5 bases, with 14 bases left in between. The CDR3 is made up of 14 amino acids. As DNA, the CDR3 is TGTGCCAGCAGACAACAGGAATTTTATCAGCCCCAGCATTTT. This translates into CASRQQEFYQPQHF.

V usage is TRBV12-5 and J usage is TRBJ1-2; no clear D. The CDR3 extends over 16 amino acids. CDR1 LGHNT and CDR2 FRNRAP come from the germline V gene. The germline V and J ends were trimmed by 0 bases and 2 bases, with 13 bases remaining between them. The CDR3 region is CASGLVSTVKNYGYTF. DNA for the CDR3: TGTGCTAGTGGTTTGGTATCGACCGTCAAAAACTATGGCTACACCTTC.

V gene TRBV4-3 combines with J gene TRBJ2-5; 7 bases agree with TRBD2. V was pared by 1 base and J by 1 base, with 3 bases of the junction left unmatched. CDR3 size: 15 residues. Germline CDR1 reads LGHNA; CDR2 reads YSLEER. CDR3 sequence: CASSQGTSGQETQYF. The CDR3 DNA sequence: TGCGCCAGCAGCCAAGGGACTAGTGGCCAAGAGACCCAGTACTTC.

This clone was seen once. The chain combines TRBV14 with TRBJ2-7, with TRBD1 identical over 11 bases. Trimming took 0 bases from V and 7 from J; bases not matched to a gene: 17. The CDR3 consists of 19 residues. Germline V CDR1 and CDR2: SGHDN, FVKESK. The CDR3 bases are TGTGCCAGCAGCCAAGAGTATATGGCAGGGACAGGGGGTGCAGGGGAGCAGTACTTC. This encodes CASSQEYMAGTGGAGEQYF. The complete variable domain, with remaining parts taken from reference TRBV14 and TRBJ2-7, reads EAGVTQFPSHSVIEKGQTVTLRCDPISGHDNLYWYRRVMGKEIKFLLHFVKESKQDESGMPNNRFLAERTGGTYSTLKVQPAELEDSGVYFCASSQEYMAGTGGAGEQYFGPGTRLTVT.

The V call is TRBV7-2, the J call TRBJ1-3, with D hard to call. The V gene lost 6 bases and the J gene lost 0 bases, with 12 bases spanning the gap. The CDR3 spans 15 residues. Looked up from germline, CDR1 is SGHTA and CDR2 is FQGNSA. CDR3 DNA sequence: TGTGCCAGCAGTTCCGAATTTGGCTCTGGAAACACCATATATTTT. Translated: CASSSEFGSGNTIYF.

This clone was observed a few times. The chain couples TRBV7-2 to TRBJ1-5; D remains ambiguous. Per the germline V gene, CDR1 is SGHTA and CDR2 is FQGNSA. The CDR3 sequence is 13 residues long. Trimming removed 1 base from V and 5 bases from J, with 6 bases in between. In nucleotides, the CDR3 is TGTGCCAGCAGCTTAGACAGCCATCAGCCCCAGCATTTT. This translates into CASSLDSHQPQHF.

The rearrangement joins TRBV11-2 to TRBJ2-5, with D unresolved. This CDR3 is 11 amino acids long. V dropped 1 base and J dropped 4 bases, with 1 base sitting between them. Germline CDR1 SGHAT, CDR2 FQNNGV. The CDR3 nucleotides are TGTGCCAGCAGCTTAGTAGAGACCCAGTACTTC. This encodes CASSLVETQYF.

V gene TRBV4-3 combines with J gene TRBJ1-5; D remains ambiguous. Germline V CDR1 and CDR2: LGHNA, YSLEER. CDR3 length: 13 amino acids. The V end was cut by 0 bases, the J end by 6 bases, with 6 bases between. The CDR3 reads CASSQDPSQPQHF. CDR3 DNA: TGCGCCAGCAGCCAAGACCCCAGTCAGCCCCAGCATTTT.

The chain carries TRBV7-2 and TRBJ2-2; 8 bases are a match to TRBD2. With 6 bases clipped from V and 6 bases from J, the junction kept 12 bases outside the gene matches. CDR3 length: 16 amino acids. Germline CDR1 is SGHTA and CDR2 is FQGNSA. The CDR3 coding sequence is TGTGCCAGCAGATTTGGACCGGGACTAGAGGCCGGGGAGCTGTTTTTT. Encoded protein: CASRFGPGLEAGELFF.

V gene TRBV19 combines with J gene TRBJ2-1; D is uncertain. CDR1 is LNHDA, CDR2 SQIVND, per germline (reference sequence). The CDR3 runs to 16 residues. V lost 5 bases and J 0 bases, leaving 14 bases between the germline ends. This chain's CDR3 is CASSPGPSYSYNEQFF. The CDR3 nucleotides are TGTGCCAGTAGTCCTGGACCCTCGTACTCCTACAATGAGCAGTTCTTC.

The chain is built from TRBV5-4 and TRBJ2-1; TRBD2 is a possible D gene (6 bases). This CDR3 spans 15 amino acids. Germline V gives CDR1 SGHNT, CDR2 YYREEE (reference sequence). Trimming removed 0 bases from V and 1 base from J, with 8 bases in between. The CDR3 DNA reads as TGTGCCAGCAGCTTGGCGGCGGGGTCCTACAATGAGCAGTTCTTC. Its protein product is CASSLAAGSYNEQFF.

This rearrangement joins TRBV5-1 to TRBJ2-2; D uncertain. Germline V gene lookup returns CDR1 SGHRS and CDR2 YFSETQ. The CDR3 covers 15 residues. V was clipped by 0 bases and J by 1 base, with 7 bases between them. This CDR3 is CASSLGDLNTGELFF. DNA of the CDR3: TGCGCCAGCAGCTTGGGAGACTTGAACACCGGGGAGCTGTTTTTT.

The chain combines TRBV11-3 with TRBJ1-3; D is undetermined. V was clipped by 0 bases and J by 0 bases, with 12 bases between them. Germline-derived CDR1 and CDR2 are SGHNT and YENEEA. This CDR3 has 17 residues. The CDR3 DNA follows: TGTGCCAGCAGCTTAGATCGGGGAGGTACCTCTGGAAACACCATATATTTT. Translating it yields CASSLDRGGTSGNTIYF.

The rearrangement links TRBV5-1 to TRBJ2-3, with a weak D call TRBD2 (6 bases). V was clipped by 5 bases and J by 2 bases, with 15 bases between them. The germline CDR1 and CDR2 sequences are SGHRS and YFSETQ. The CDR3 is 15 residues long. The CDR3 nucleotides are TGCGCCAGCAGAAAGCCTAGCGACACCACAGATACGCAGTATTTT. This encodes CASRKPSDTTDTQYF.